One sample yielded the 8 T cell receptor beta chains listed below, sequenced in a study of immune cell composition in non-small cell lung cancer. The data were produced by immunoSEQ multiplex PCR, yet TCRdb's version contains in-frame clones alone and is incomplete. The sample lists approximately 15,000 clones, over 70% occurring once. The specimen was lung tumor tissue. Every receptor here comes from a human donor with non-small cell lung cancer.

The V and J genes are TRBV5-4 and TRBJ2-7, with a weak D call TRBD2 (5 bases). The V and J ends lost 6 bases and 0 bases respectively, with 10 bases between them. This CDR3 comprises 13 residues. The V gene's germline CDR1 is SGHNT and CDR2 YYREEE (reference sequence). DNA for the CDR3: TGTGCCAGCATCAAGACTAACTCCTACGAGCAGTACTTC. Protein: CASIKTNSYEQYF.

V is TRBV6-1 and J is TRBJ1-1; 7 nucleotides line up with TRBD1. CDR1 is MNHNS, CDR2 SASEGT, per germline. The length of the CDR3 is 13 residues. The ends lost 7 bases at V and 3 bases at J; junction bases unmatched: 5. CDR3 DNA sequence: TGTGCCAGCAAGGGACAGAGATACACTGAAGCTTTCTTT. Amino acid sequence: CASKGQRYTEAFF.

The V call is TRBV7-9, the J call TRBJ2-3; the D is unclear. Between the trimmed V and J ends, which lost 1 base and 2 bases, there was a span of 10 bases. This CDR3 has 15 residues. CDR1 SEHNR and CDR2 FQNEAQ come from the germline V gene (reference sequence). The CDR3 sequence is CASSLEGRLTDTQYF. The CDR3 coding sequence is TGTGCCAGCAGCTTAGAAGGACGCCTCACAGATACGCAGTATTTT.

V is TRBV11-3 and J is TRBJ1-4; D is possibly TRBD1 (6 bases). The length of the CDR3 is 13 residues. Germline CDR1 is SGHNT and CDR2 is YENEEA. Trimming took off 7 bases at V and 5 bases at J, with 11 bases between the two ends. The CDR3 loop is CASKTDSNEKLFF. The CDR3 nucleotides read TGTGCCAGCAAGACGGACAGCAATGAAAAACTGTTTTTT. The variable domain in full, completed from reference TRBV11-3 and TRBJ1-4, reads EAGVVQSPRYKIIEKKQPVAFWCNPISGHNTLYWYLQNLGQGPELLIRYENEEAVDDSQLPKDRFSAERLKGVDSTLKIQPAELGDSAVYLCASKTDSNEKLFFGSGTQLSVL.

The rearrangement joins TRBV6-6 to TRBJ2-7; D is possibly TRBD2 (6 bases). This CDR3 is 14 amino acids long. Trimming stripped 0 bases from V and 0 bases from J, with 6 bases between. The germline V gene encodes CDR1 MNHNY and CDR2 SVGAGI (reference sequence). The CDR3 sequence is CASSYSSGSYEQYF. For the CDR3, the DNA is TGTGCCAGCAGTTACTCTAGCGGCTCCTACGAGCAGTACTTC.

The CDR3 here is CASSSQLTYSYNEQFF. The CDR3, as DNA: TGTGCCAGCAGCTCCCAGCTGACCTATTCCTACAATGAGCAGTTCTTC. This chain links TRBV12-1 with TRBJ2-1. TRBV12-1 is annotated as a pseudogene. This CDR3 region has 16 residues.

This clone is deemed medium-sized. The chain joins TRBV9 to TRBJ1-4, with D unclear. Trimming took off 3 bases at V and 0 bases at J, with 9 bases between the two ends. The germline V gene has CDR1 SGDLS and CDR2 YYNGEE. The CDR3 runs 15 residues. The CDR3 DNA reads TGTGCCAGCAGCGCACAAGTAACAACTAATGAAAAACTGTTTTTT. Translated: CASSAQVTTNEKLFF.

V gene TRBV4-1 combines with J gene TRBJ1-5, with D unresolved. The CDR3 is 14 residues long. The germline gives CDR1 MGHRA, CDR2 YSYEKL. V dropped 0 bases and J dropped 5 bases, with 8 bases sitting between them. This CDR3 reads CASSQDWGDQPQHF. DNA for the CDR3: TGCGCCAGCAGCCAAGATTGGGGAGATCAGCCCCAGCATTTT.